This T cell receptor (beta chain) was observed in a study of blood T cell repertoires in COVID-19. Across the study: COVID-19 samples collected from the United States, Italy and Spain covered acute and convalescent phases. The cDNA or gDNA used as material had been derived from T cells, B-cell-depleted T cells, or PBMCs.

Germline CDR1 is MDHEN and CDR2 is SYDVKM. CDR3 size: 12 residues. Trimming stripped 2 bases from V and 8 bases from J, with 9 bases between. Under the authors' procedure: From reference gene primer amplification, estimates of nucleated cell counts were derived. Profiled with immunoSEQ multiplex PCR; TCRdb holds only in-frame clones, not every one. V and J calls and clone size are as listed in that table; D and trimming were resolved from the DNA. The data show more than 70,000 clones, around 90% seen once. This clonotype originated in a woman older than 75 with acute or convalescent COVID-19. The V and J genes are TRBV28 and TRBJ1-2; D unresolved. The sequencing input was peripheral blood. In DNA, the CDR3 is TGTGCCAGCAGTTTACCGACGGGGGGCTACACCTTC. It is translated as CASSLPTGGYTF.